This T cell receptor (beta chain) was sequenced during a study of control samples from healthy donors and cancer patients (dated by TCRdb to 2020 to 2022). In regard to this clone: The antigen it binds to is not known. Base qualities are not recorded, but no much larger clone differs from it by a single base.

Library method: the immunoSEQ multiplex PCR assay. TCRdb re-hosts the immuneACCESS table, in-frame sequences only. Its copies lack some clones; in the studies checked, an unresolved V gene accounts for under half of them, and the cause for the rest is not known. In this sample the table shows some 150,000 clones, just under 95% of which occur a single time. The ten most abundant clones make up more than 13% of the sample. From a lookup of the germline V gene (reference sequence), CDR1 and CDR2 are DFQATT and SNEGSKA. V drops 3 bases and J drops 5 bases, leaving 7 bases in between. Reading from cysteine to phenylalanine, the CDR3 counts 11 amino acids. CDR3 DNA only is kept here, 33 bases in frame from base 1.

Sequenced material: PBMCs. The chain is assembled from TRBV20-1 and TRBJ1-2, with the identity of the D gene unclear. The origin of this receptor is a man aged 60 to 69 with colorectal cancer. The CDR3 reads as follows: CSASESYGYTF. The nucleotide sequence reads as follows: TGCAGTGCTAGCGAGAGTTATGGCTACACCTTC.